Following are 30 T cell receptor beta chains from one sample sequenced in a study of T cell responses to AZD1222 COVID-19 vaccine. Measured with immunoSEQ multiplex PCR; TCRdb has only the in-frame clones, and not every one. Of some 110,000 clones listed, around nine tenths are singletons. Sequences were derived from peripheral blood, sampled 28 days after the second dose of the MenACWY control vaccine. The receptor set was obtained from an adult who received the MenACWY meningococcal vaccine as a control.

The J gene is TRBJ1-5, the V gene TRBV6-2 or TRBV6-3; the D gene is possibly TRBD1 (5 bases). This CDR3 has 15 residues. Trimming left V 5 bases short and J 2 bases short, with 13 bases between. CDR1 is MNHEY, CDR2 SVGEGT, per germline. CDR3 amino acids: CASSPSGRRNQPQHF. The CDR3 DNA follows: TGTGCCAGCAGTCCCTCGGGACGGCGCAATCAGCCCCAGCATTTT.

The CDR3 spells CASSLQAGTYYEQYF. CDR3 bases: TGTGCCAGCAGCTTACAAGCGGGGACCTACTACGAGCAGTACTTC. The V call is TRBV14, the J call TRBJ2-7, with 7 positions matching TRBD2. V lost 5 bases and J lost 3; bases outside the gene matches: 10. Germline V CDR1 and CDR2: SGHDN, FVKESK. This CDR3 has 15 residues. Together with reference TRBV14 and TRBJ2-7, the CDR3 gives the full variable domain: EAGVTQFPSHSVIEKGQTVTLRCDPISGHDNLYWYRRVMGKEIKFLLHFVKESKQDESGMPNNRFLAERTGGTYSTLKVQPAELEDSGVYFCASSLQAGTYYEQYFGPGTRLTVT.

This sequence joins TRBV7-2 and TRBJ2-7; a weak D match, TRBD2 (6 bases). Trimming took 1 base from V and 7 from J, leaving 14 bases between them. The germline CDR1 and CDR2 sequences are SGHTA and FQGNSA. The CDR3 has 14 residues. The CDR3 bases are TGTGCCAGCAGCTTAGTGGGGGGTCCCGGTGAGCAGTACTTC. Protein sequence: CASSLVGGPGEQYF.

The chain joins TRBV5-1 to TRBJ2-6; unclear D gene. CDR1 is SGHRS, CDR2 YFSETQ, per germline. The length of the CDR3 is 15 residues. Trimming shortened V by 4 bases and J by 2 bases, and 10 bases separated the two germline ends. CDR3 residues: CASSPGQAGANVLTF. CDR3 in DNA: TGCGCCAGCAGCCCCGGGCAGGCTGGGGCCAACGTCCTGACTTTC.

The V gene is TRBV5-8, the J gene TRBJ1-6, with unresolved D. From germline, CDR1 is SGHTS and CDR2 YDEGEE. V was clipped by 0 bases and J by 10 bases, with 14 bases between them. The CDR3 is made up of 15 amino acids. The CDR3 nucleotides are TGTGCCAGCAGCTTGGAAGGGCTTCGTCGATCACCCCTCCACTTT. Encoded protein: CASSLEGLRRSPLHF.

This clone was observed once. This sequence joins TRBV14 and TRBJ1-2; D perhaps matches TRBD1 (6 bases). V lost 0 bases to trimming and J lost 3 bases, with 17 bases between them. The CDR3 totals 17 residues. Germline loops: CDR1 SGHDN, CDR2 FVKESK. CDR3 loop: CASSQDWARGIDYGYTF. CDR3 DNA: TGTGCCAGCAGCCAAGATTGGGCCAGGGGTATTGACTATGGCTACACCTTC.

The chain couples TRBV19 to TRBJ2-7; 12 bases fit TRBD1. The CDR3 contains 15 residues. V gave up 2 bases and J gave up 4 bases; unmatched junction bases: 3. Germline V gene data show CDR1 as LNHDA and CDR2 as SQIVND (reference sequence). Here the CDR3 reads CASSISGQGAYEQYF. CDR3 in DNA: TGTGCCAGTAGTATATCGGGACAGGGGGCGTACGAGCAGTACTTC.

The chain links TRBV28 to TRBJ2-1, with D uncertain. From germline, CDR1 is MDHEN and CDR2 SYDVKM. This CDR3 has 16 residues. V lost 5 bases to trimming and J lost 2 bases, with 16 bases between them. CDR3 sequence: CASSPRNYRTYNEQFF. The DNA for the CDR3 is TGTGCCAGCAGTCCCCGGAATTACCGGACCTACAATGAGCAGTTCTTC.

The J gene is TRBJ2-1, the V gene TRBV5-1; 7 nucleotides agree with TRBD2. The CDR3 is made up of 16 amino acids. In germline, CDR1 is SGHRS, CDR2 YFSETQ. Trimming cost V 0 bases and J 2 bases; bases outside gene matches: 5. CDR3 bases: TGCGCCAGCAGCTTGGAAACGGGGGGTGCCTACAATGAGCAGTTCTTC. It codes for CASSLETGGAYNEQFF.

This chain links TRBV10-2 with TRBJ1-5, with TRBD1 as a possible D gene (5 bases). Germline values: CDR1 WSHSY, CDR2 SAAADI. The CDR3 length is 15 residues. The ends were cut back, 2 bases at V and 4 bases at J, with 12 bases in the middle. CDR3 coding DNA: TGCGCCAGCAGTGAGGGGGGAAGGTCGAATCAGCCCCAGCATTTT. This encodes CASSEGGRSNQPQHF.

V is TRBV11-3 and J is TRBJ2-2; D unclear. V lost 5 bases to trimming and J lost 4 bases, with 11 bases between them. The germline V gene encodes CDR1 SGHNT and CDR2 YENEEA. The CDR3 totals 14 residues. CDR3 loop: CASSNPRTTGELFF. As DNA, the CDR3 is TGTGCCAGCAGCAATCCGCGGACCACCGGGGAGCTGTTTTTT. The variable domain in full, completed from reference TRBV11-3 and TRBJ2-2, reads EAGVVQSPRYKIIEKKQPVAFWCNPISGHNTLYWYLQNLGQGPELLIRYENEEAVDDSQLPKDRFSAERLKGVDSTLKIQPAELGDSAVYLCASSNPRTTGELFFGEGSRLTVL.

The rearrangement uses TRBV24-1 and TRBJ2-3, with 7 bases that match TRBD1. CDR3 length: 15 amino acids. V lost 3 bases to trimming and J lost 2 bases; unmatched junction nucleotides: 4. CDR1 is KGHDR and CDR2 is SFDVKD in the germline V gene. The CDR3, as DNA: TGTGCCACCAGTGATCATGGGACAGTCACAGATACGCAGTATTTT. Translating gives CATSDHGTVTDTQYF.

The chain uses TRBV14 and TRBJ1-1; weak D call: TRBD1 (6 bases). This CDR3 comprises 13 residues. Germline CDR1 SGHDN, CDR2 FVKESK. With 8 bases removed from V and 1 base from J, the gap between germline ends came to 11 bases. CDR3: CASAWTANTEAFF. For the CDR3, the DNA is TGTGCCAGCGCCTGGACAGCGAACACTGAAGCTTTCTTT.

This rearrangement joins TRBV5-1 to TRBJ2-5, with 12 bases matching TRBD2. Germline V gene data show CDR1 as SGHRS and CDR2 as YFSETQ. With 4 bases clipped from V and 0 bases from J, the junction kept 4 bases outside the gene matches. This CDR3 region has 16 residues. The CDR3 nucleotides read TGCGCCAGCAGCAGGACTAGCGGGGCCCACCAAGAGACCCAGTACTTC. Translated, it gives CASSRTSGAHQETQYF.

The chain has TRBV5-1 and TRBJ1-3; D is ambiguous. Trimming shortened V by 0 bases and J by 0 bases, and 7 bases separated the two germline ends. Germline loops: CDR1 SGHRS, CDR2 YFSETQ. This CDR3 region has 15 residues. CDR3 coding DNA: TGCGCCAGCAGCTTGGCCCGGAGCTCTGGAAACACCATATATTTT. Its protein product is CASSLARSSGNTIYF.

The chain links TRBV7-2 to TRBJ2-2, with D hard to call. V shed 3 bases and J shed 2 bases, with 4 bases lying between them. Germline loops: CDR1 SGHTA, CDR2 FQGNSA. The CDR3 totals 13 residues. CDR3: CASSLKNTGELFF. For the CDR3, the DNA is TGTGCCAGCAGCTTGAAAAACACCGGGGAGCTGTTTTTT.

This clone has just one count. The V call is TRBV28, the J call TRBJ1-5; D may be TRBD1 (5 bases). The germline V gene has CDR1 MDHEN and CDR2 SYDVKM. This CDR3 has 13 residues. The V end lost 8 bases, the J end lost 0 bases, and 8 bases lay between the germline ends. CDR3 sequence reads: CASGGYSNQPQHF. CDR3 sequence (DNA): TGTGCCAGCGGGGGATATAGCAATCAGCCCCAGCATTTT.

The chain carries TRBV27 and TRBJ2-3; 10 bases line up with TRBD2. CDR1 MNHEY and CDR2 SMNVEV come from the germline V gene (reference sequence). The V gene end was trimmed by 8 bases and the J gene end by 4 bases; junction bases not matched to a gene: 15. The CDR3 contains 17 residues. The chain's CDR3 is CASSRITAGGPADTQYF. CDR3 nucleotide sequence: TGTGCCAGCTCCCGCATTACAGCGGGGGGGCCGGCAGATACGCAGTATTTT.

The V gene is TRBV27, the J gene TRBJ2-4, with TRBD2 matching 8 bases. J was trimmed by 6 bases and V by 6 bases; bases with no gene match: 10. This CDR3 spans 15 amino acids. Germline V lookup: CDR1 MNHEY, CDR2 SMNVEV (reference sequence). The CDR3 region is CASRPEVAGINIQYF. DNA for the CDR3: TGTGCCAGCAGGCCTGAGGTAGCGGGGATAAACATTCAGTACTTC.

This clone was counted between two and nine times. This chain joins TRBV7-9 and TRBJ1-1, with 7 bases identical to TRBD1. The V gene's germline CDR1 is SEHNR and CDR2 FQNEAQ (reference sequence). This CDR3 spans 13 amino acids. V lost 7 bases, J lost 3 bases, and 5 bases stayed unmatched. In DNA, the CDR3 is TGTGCCAGCAAGCCGACAGGGCACACTGAAGCTTTCTTT. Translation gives CASKPTGHTEAFF.

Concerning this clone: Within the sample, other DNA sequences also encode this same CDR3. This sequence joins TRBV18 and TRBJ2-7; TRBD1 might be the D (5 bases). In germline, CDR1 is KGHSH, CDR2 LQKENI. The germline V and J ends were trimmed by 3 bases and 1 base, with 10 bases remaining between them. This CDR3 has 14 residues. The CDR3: CASSPGQGSYEQYF. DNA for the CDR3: TGTGCCAGCTCACCGGGGCAGGGTTCCTACGAGCAGTACTTC. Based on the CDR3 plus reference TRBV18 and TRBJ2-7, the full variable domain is NAGVMQNPRHLVRRRGQEARLRCSPMKGHSHVYWYRQLPEEGLKFMVYLQKENIIDESGMPKERFSAEFPKEGPSILRIQQVVRGDSAAYFCASSPGQGSYEQYFGPGTRLTVT.

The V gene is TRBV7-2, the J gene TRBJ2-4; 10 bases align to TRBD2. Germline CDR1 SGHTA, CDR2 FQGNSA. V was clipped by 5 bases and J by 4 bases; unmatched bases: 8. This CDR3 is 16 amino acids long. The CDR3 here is CASSERGGLAKNIQYF. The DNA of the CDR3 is TGTGCCAGCAGCGAGAGGGGGGGACTAGCGAAAAACATTCAGTACTTC.

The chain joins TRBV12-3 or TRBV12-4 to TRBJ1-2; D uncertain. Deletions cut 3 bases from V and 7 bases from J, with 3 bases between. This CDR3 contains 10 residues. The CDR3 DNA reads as TGTGCCAGCAGTTTTTGTGGCTACACCTTC. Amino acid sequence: CASSFCGYTF.

The DNA for the CDR3 is TGTGCCAGCAGCCACGACTCGAGAAGCGCGGCCCTCTACGAGCAGTACTTC. Its translation: CASSHDSRSAALYEQYF. The V call is TRBV3-1 (or the pseudogene TRBV3-2), the J call TRBJ2-7; D not certain. This CDR3 contains 17 residues. CDR1 and CDR2 from the germline V gene are LGHDT and YNNKEL (reference sequence). Trimming stripped 3 bases from V and 3 bases from J, with 21 bases between.

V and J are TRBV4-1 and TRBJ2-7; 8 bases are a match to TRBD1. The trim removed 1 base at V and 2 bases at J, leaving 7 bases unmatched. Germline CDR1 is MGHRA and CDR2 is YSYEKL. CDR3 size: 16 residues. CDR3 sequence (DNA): TGCGCCAGCAGCCAAGCGGACAGGGCTGGACCCTACGAGCAGTACTTC. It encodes CASSQADRAGPYEQYF.

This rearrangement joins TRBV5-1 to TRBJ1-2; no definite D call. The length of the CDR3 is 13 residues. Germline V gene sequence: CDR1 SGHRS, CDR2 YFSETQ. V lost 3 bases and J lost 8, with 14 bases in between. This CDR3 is CASSSSSGEGYTF. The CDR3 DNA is TGCGCCAGCAGCTCCTCCTCTGGGGAGGGCTACACCTTC.

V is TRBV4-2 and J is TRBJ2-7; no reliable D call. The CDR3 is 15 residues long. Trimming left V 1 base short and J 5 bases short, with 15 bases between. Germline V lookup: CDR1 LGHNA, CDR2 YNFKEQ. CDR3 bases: TGTGCCAGCAGCCAAGGGCCGACACGCGAGAACGAGCAGTACTTC. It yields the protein CASSQGPTRENEQYF.

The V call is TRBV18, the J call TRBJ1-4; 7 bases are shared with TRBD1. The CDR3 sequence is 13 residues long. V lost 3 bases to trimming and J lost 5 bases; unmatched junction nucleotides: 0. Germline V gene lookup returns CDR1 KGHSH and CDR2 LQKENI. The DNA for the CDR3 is TGTGCCAGCTCACCGGGACAGAATGAAAAACTGTTTTTT. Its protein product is CASSPGQNEKLFF.

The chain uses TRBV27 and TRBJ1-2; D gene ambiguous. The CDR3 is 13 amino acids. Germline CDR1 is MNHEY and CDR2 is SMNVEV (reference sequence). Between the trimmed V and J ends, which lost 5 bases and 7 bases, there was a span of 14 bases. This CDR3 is CASSALRAVGYTF. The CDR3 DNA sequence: TGTGCCAGCAGTGCTTTAAGGGCCGTTGGCTACACCTTC.

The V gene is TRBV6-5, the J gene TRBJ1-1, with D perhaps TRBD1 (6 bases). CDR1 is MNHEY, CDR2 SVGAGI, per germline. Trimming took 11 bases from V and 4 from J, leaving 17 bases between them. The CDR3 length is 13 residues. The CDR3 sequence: CASHGQGTTEAFF. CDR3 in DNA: TGTGCCTCCCATGGGCAGGGGACCACTGAAGCTTTCTTT.